What follows are 29 T cell receptor beta chains derived from one specimen sequenced in a study of identical twins. Each CDR3 protein is one row after TCRdb ran MiXCR on the 5' RACE reads. This table holds about 210,000 distinct CDR3 sequences, roughly 10% found once. The sequencing input was memory (CD45RO+) T cells sorted from blood. The source is a woman between 18 and 29 years old in good health.

The rearrangement uses TRBV20-1 and TRBJ2-1; a weak D match, TRBD2 (5 bases). The CDR3 has 14 amino acids. Between the trimmed V and J ends, which lost 4 bases and 8 bases, there was a span of 18 bases. Germline CDR1 is DFQATT and CDR2 is SNEGSKA (reference sequence). CDR3 DNA: TGCAGTGCTACACGGAGGTTCCGTGGGGATGAGCAGTTCTTC. This codes for CSATRRFRGDEQFF.

This sequence joins TRBV27 and TRBJ2-1, with TRBD2 identical over 9 bases. The V gene end was trimmed by 0 bases and the J gene end by 3 bases; junction bases not matched to a gene: 0. The CDR3 loop spans 15 amino acids. Looked up from germline, CDR1 is MNHEY and CDR2 is SMNVEV (reference sequence). Here the CDR3 reads CASSLSAGGYNEQFF. The CDR3 nucleotides read TGTGCCAGCAGTTTATCAGCGGGGGGCTACAATGAGCAGTTCTTC.

V gene TRBV10-3 combines with J gene TRBJ2-5; the D gene is possibly TRBD2 (5 bases). The CDR3 sequence is 16 residues long. V lost 1 base to trimming and J lost 1 base, with 13 bases between them. In germline, CDR1 is ENHRY, CDR2 SYGVKD. In nucleotides, the CDR3 is TGTGCCATCAGTGAGTTCGGAGCCAGCGGCCAAGAGACCCAGTACTTC. Its translation: CAISEFGASGQETQYF.

This clonotype showed up just a few times. The CDR3 region is CASSSTTSLYEQYF. The CDR3 coding sequence is TGTGCCAGCAGCTCTACGACTAGCTTATACGAGCAGTACTTC. The genes are TRBV11-2 and TRBJ2-7; 7 bases map to TRBD2. V shed 4 bases, J shed 4 bases, and the junction held 7 bases outside the gene matches. Germline loops: CDR1 SGHAT, CDR2 FQNNGV. This CDR3 region has 14 residues.

This clonotype has more than one count but fewer than ten. The chain couples TRBV11-3 to TRBJ2-1; no definite D call. This CDR3 contains 13 residues. With 0 bases removed from V and 7 bases from J, the gap between germline ends came to 7 bases. Germline assignment: CDR1 SGHNT and CDR2 YENEEA. The DNA of the CDR3 is TGTGCCAGCAGCTTAGATCGTGCTAATGAGCAGTTCTTC. It is translated as CASSLDRANEQFF. Using reference TRBV11-3 and TRBJ2-1 for the parts outside the CDR3, the full variable domain is EAGVVQSPRYKIIEKKQPVAFWCNPISGHNTLYWYLQNLGQGPELLIRYENEEAVDDSQLPKDRFSAERLKGVDSTLKIQPAELGDSAVYLCASSLDRANEQFFGPGTRLTVL.

This clonotype was observed many times. The rearrangement links TRBV29-1 to TRBJ1-1; D remains unclear. The CDR3 length is 12 residues. Deletions cut 8 bases from V and 0 bases from J, with 10 bases between. The V gene's germline CDR1 is SQVTM and CDR2 ANQGSEA. The CDR3 loop reads CSCRFMNTEAFF. The DNA of the CDR3 is TGCAGCTGCAGATTCATGAACACTGAAGCTTTCTTT.

The chain has TRBV9 and TRBJ2-3; 7 nucleotides line up with TRBD1. This CDR3 has 16 amino acids. J was trimmed by 0 bases and V by 1 base; bases with no gene match: 5. Germline assignment: CDR1 SGDLS and CDR2 YYNGEE. CDR3 region: CASSVQGVTSTDTQYF. CDR3 bases: TGTGCCAGCAGCGTACAGGGGGTAACTAGCACAGATACGCAGTATTTT.

The sample holds a few counts of this clonotype. The V gene is TRBV6-1, the J gene TRBJ2-1, with TRBD2 matching 8 bases. The CDR3 spans 15 residues. V gave up 5 bases and J gave up 1 base; unmatched junction bases: 4. Germline-derived CDR1 and CDR2 are MNHNS and SASEGT. The DNA of the CDR3 is TGTGCCAGCAGTCCCATAGCGGGATCCTACAATGAGCAGTTCTTC. Protein: CASSPIAGSYNEQFF.

This clonotype was seen only a few times. The genes are TRBV9 and TRBJ2-3; 9 bases map to TRBD2. From germline, CDR1 is SGDLS and CDR2 YYNGEE. This CDR3 comprises 16 residues. V lost 4 bases and J lost 0; bases outside the gene matches: 6. The CDR3 bases are TGTGCCAGCAGCCCTAGCGGGATGGCTAGCACAGATACGCAGTATTTT. This gives the protein CASSPSGMASTDTQYF.

This clonotype showed up just a few times. The CDR3 DNA is TGTGCCAGCTCACCGTTGGGACTAGCGGGATCCACCAAAAACATTCAGTACTTC. Its protein product is CASSPLGLAGSTKNIQYF. The rearrangement joins TRBV18 to TRBJ2-4; 13 nucleotides line up with TRBD2. This CDR3 region has 18 residues. CDR1 KGHSH and CDR2 LQKENI come from the germline V gene. With 3 bases clipped from V and 2 bases from J, the junction kept 7 bases outside the gene matches.

This clonotype occurred a few times. This rearrangement joins TRBV7-2 to TRBJ2-3; D is undetermined. Germline CDR1 SGHTA, CDR2 FQGNSA. Trimming cost V 2 bases and J 7 bases, with 4 bases left between them. CDR3 length equals 11 residues. The CDR3 here is CASSLLNTQYF. In DNA, the CDR3 is TGTGCCAGCAGCTTACTAAATACGCAGTATTTT.

This sequence joins TRBV3-1 and TRBJ1-1; 7 bases match TRBD1. The CDR3 is made up of 15 amino acids. CDR1 is LGHDT, CDR2 YNNKEL, per germline (reference sequence). J was trimmed by 5 bases and V by 3 bases; bases with no gene match: 9. The CDR3: CASSQRYPGQTEAFF. CDR3 DNA sequence: TGTGCCAGCAGCCAGCGTTACCCGGGACAGACTGAAGCTTTCTTT.

As DNA, the CDR3 is TGTGCCAGCAGCGCCGGGACTAGCGGGATCGGCGGTGAGCAGTTCTTC. Its protein is CASSAGTSGIGGEQFF. The V and J genes are TRBV9 and TRBJ2-1; the match to TRBD2 covers 13 bases. V lost 3 bases, J lost 9 bases, and 9 bases stayed unmatched. Germline CDR1 and CDR2: SGDLS and YYNGEE. This CDR3 is 16 amino acids long.

CDR3 sequence: CSARHSREQYF. CDR3 coding DNA: TGCAGTGCTAGGCATAGTCGGGAGCAGTACTTC. The V call is TRBV20-1, the J call TRBJ2-7, with D hard to call. Per germline, CDR1 DFQATT and CDR2 SNEGSKA (reference sequence). The CDR3 sequence is 11 residues long. V was trimmed by 3 bases and J by 7 bases, leaving 10 bases between them.

This clonotype was recorded at least ten times. The rearrangement joins TRBV5-1 to TRBJ2-2; D unresolved. The germline gives CDR1 SGHRS, CDR2 YFSETQ. Trimming removed 4 bases from V and 5 bases from J, with 9 bases in between. The CDR3 spans 13 residues. The CDR3 DNA sequence: TGCGCCAGCAGCCCCACGAGGACCGGGGAGCTGTTTTTT. It specifies CASSPTRTGELFF.

The chain is built from TRBV20-1 and TRBJ2-7; maybe TRBD2 (6 bases). With 3 bases removed from V and 0 bases from J, the gap between germline ends came to 21 bases. The CDR3 has 17 residues. Germline loops: CDR1 DFQATT, CDR2 SNEGSKA (reference sequence). The CDR3 coding sequence is TGCAGTGCTAGGGGGCTAGCGAATTACCAAAGCTCCTACGAGCAGTACTTC. Its translation: CSARGLANYQSSYEQYF.

The rearrangement joins TRBV29-1 to TRBJ1-2; D ambiguous. There are 13 residues in the CDR3. Germline CDR1 and CDR2: SQVTM and ANQGSEA. Trimming took 4 bases from V and 3 from J, leaving 12 bases between them. CDR3 DNA sequence: TGCAGCGTTGTGCGGAAGAGCCACTATGGCTACACCTTC. Its protein product is CSVVRKSHYGYTF.

At least ten counts were recorded for this clonotype. V and J are TRBV20-1 and TRBJ2-7, with a possible D match to TRBD2 (6 bases). The germline CDR1 and CDR2 sequences are DFQATT and SNEGSKA (reference sequence). The CDR3 is 15 amino acids. V lost 4 bases and J lost 5, with 21 bases in between. This chain's CDR3 is CSATPSSALPNEQYF. The DNA for the CDR3 is TGCAGTGCTACCCCTTCTAGCGCGCTTCCCAACGAGCAGTACTTC.

This clonotype has a handful of counts. Sequence at one end of the junction differs from germline and may be a read error. This chain joins TRBV10-2 and TRBJ2-7; the D is unclear. CDR1 and CDR2 (germline): WSHSY, SAAADI. CDR3 size: 13 residues. CDR3 sequence reads: CASRERTSLEQYF. Here the CDR3 DNA reads TGCGCCAGCCGTGAAAGGACCTCCCTTGAGCAGTACTTC.

The V gene is TRBV20-1, the J gene TRBJ2-7; D possibly corresponds to TRBD1 (6 bases). V was shortened by 3 bases and J by 5 bases, with 8 bases between the two germline ends. The CDR3 spans 11 residues. The germline V gene has CDR1 DFQATT and CDR2 SNEGSKA (reference sequence). The CDR3 nucleotides are TGCAGTGCTAGCCCAGGGGACGAGCAGTACTTC. Translating gives CSASPGDEQYF.

This rearrangement joins TRBV20-1 to TRBJ2-1; TRBD2 matches at 10 bases. The CDR3 loop spans 13 amino acids. Germline CDR1 reads DFQATT; CDR2 reads SNEGSKA (reference sequence). Trimming took 5 bases from V and 10 from J; bases not matched to a gene: 8. The CDR3 DNA is TGCAGTGCTGGCTCGCTAGCGGGGGCGGAGCAGTTCTTC. It yields the protein CSAGSLAGAEQFF.

The gene calls are TRBV4-3 and TRBJ1-6, with D uncertain. This CDR3 is built from 14 residues. V lost 2 bases and J 7 bases, leaving 9 bases between the germline ends. Germline V gene data show CDR1 as LGHNA and CDR2 as YSLEER. The CDR3 DNA sequence: TGCGCCAGCAGCCAACAGAGATCAAATTCACCCCTCCACTTT. It yields the protein CASSQQRSNSPLHF.

The chain combines TRBV27 with TRBJ1-6; 11 bases align to TRBD1. The germline V gene encodes CDR1 MNHEY and CDR2 SMNVEV (reference sequence). The CDR3 has 16 amino acids. Trimming at V came to 4 bases and at J to 10 bases, leaving 9 bases not matched to a gene. The CDR3 coding sequence is TGTGCCAGCAGTTCCAACCCGGGACAGGGGGAATCACCCCTCCACTTT. It codes for CASSSNPGQGESPLHF.

This chain uses TRBV10-3 with TRBJ1-1; D is perhaps TRBD1 (5 bases). Germline assignment: CDR1 ENHRY and CDR2 SYGVKD. The CDR3 is 14 amino acids. V lost 2 bases and J lost 1, with 8 bases in between. CDR3 bases: TGTGCCATCAGTGAGGTAGGGACGAACACTGAAGCTTTCTTT. Translated: CAISEVGTNTEAFF.

This clonotype was seen once. This chain connects TRBV7-3 to TRBJ2-5; 11 nucleotides match TRBD2. This CDR3 is 16 amino acids long. Germline trimming cut 0 bases from V and 2 bases from J; bases unmatched to any gene: 2. CDR1 and CDR2 (germline): SGHTA, FQGTGA. CDR3 sequence (DNA): TGTGCCAGCAGCTTAACCCTAGCGGGGGGTCAAGAGACCCAGTACTTC. Amino acid sequence: CASSLTLAGGQETQYF. The complete variable domain, with remaining parts taken from reference TRBV7-3 and TRBJ2-5, reads GAGVSQTPSNKVTEKGKYVELRCDPISGHTALYWYRQSLGQGPEFLIYFQGTGAADDSGLPNDRFFAVRPEGSVSTLKIQRTERGDSAVYLCASSLTLAGGQETQYFGPGTRLLVL.

The rearrangement links TRBV20-1 to TRBJ1-2, with D possibly TRBD1 on 5 matching bases. The CDR3 has 15 residues. The V gene's germline CDR1 is DFQATT and CDR2 SNEGSKA (reference sequence). The germline V and J ends were trimmed by 0 bases and 4 bases, with 15 bases remaining between them. This CDR3 is CSARDSRQGGYGYTF. DNA for the CDR3: TGCAGTGCTAGAGATTCAAGGCAGGGAGGCTATGGCTACACCTTC.

The table lists this clonotype with many counts. This chain joins TRBV12-3 or TRBV12-4 and TRBJ1-3, with D unclear. The CDR3 covers 14 residues. Trimming took off 5 bases at V and 2 bases at J, with 10 bases between the two ends. In nucleotides, the CDR3 is TGTGCCAGCAGTCTGCGACATGCTGGAAACACCATATATTTT. It yields the protein CASSLRHAGNTIYF.

This clonotype has at least ten counts. The chain recombines TRBV12-3 or TRBV12-4 with TRBJ1-1; D gene uncertain. The V and J ends lost 6 bases and 7 bases respectively, with 9 bases between them. The CDR3 has 11 amino acids. The chain's CDR3 is CASSIRLEAFF. The CDR3 DNA reads TGTGCCAGCAGCATCAGGCTTGAAGCTTTCTTT.

The V and J genes are TRBV4-3 and TRBJ2-1, with 8 bases fitting TRBD2. This CDR3 has 17 residues. The germline gives CDR1 LGHNA, CDR2 YSLEER. Trimming cost V 1 base and J 3 bases; bases outside gene matches: 8. CDR3 DNA sequence: TGCGCCAGCAGCCAAGGTAAAGCGGGAGAGGGCTACAATGAGCAGTTCTTC. It yields the protein CASSQGKAGEGYNEQFF.